The source of this T cell receptor beta chain is a study of CD4 T cells in relation to SARS-CoV-2 and coronaviruses. Study in general: Shared crossreactive spike epitopes were mapped to their HLA restriction. Whole-study results and caveats: The cross-reactivity analysis covered only spike protein, not other viral proteins.

With 0 bases removed from V and 0 bases from J, the gap between germline ends came to 12 bases. Germline CDR1 and CDR2: SGHAT and FQNNGV. This CDR3 is built from 17 residues. CD4+ T cells from unexposed donors were obtained before the COVID-19 pandemic (2011-2018). CD4+ T cells were isolated from the cells after 10 days of culture. As cell numbers allowed, unexposed-donor CD4+ T cells faced SARS-CoV-2 S/N and four cold-coronavirus spikes. Cultures held more than 1.5 million PBMCs per well with 8.5 to 10 IU/ml IL-2. This clone came up a few times. Its antigen is not known. TCRdb's table, derived via immunoSEQ multiplex PCR, lists solely in-frame clones and lacks some. The sample contains 25,000 to 30,000 clones, 74% of which appear only once.

Specimen: CD4+ T cells from PBMCs, cultured in vitro. The chain recombines TRBV11-2 with TRBJ2-1; a weak D match, TRBD2 (6 bases). This TCR derives from a human donor in good health. The CDR3 is CASSLDPGVSSYNEQFF. CDR3 in DNA: TGTGCCAGCAGCTTAGATCCGGGGGTAAGCTCCTACAATGAGCAGTTCTTC.